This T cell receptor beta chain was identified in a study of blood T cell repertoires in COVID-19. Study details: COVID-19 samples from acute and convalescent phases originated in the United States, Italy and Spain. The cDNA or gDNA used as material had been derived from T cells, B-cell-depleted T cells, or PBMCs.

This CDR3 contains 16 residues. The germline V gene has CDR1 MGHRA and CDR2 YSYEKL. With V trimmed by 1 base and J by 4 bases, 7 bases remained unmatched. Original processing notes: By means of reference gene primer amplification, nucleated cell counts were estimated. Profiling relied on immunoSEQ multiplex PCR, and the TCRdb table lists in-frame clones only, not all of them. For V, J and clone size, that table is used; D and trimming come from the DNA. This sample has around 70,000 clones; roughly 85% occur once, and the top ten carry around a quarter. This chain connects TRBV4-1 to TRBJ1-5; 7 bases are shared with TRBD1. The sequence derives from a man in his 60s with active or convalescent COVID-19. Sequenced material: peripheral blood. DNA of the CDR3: TGCGCCAGCAGCCAAGTACCCGGGACAGCTAATCAGCCCCAGCATTTT. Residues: CASSQVPGTANQPQHF.